The 17 T cell receptor beta chains below were found in one sample sequenced in a study of PD-L1 blockade in urothelial cancer (dated by TCRdb to about 2017). To prepare the library, the immunoSEQ multiplex PCR assay was applied. This is the immuneACCESS table as TCRdb keeps it, with only in-frame sequences that have V and J called. A part of the clones is gone; compared with another copy, unresolved V genes explain less than half, and the rest is unexplained. Here the sample has tens of thousands of clones; approximately 81% occur a single time. The top ten clones comprise 2.6% of the sample. In light of the paper, this sample's time point label describes: peripheral blood 6 weeks after treatment start. Source: PBMCs, taken around atezolizumab (anti-PD-L1) treatment. The receptors come from a man in his 70s with urothelial cancer.

The chain employs TRBV6-6 and TRBJ2-7; D may be TRBD2 (5 bases). Germline V lookup: CDR1 MNHNY, CDR2 SVGAGI (reference sequence). This CDR3 has 12 amino acids. With 6 bases removed from V and 2 bases from J, the gap between germline ends came to 8 bases. The DNA of the CDR3 is TGTGCCAGCAGGTCGGGAACCTACGAGCAGTACTTC. Amino acid sequence: CASRSGTYEQYF.

J is TRBJ2-2 and V is TRBV5-1, with TRBD2 matching over 10 bases. The ends lost 3 bases at V and 1 base at J; junction bases unmatched: 3. Germline V gene sequence: CDR1 SGHRS, CDR2 YFSETQ. The CDR3 has 16 amino acids. The DNA for the CDR3 is TGCGCCAGCAGCTCATGGACTAGCGGGAACACCGGGGAGCTGTTTTTT. Its translation is CASSSWTSGNTGELFF. Looking up the rest from reference TRBV5-1 and TRBJ2-2 gives the full variable domain: KAGVTQTPRYLIKTRGQQVTLSCSPISGHRSVSWYQQTPGQGLQFLFEYFSETQRNKGNFPGRFSGRQFSNSRSEMNVSTLELGDSALYLCASSSWTSGNTGELFFGEGSRLTVL.

This chain joins TRBV5-1 and TRBJ2-5, with 8 bases fitting TRBD1. The V gene end was trimmed by 0 bases and the J gene end by 2 bases; junction bases not matched to a gene: 0. The CDR3 totals 14 residues. Germline V gene data show CDR1 as SGHRS and CDR2 as YFSETQ. CDR3 coding DNA: TGCGCCAGCAGCTTGGGGACAGGGCAAGAGACCCAGTACTTC. It is translated as CASSLGTGQETQYF.

This chain joins TRBV15 and TRBJ2-3; 11 nucleotides agree with TRBD2. Trimming removed 2 bases from V and 0 bases from J; junction bases left unmatched: 7. Germline values: CDR1 LNHNV, CDR2 YYDKDF (reference sequence). The CDR3 extends over 18 amino acids. CDR3 nucleotide sequence: TGTGCCACCAGCAGAACGACTAGCGGGAAGGCTAGCACAGATACGCAGTATTTT. Its protein is CATSRTTSGKASTDTQYF.

The V and J genes are TRBV2 and TRBJ1-6; tentatively, D is TRBD1 (5 bases). V was cut by 6 bases and J by 7 bases, with 19 bases left in between. The V gene's germline CDR1 is SNHLY and CDR2 FYNNEI. There are 16 residues in the CDR3. The CDR3 protein is CASSKNQQAINSPLHF. The CDR3 coding sequence is TGTGCCAGCAGCAAAAATCAACAGGCCATCAATTCACCCCTCCACTTT.

The rearrangement links TRBV5-5 to TRBJ2-5; TRBD2 might be the D (6 bases). This CDR3 region has 15 residues. Germline CDR1 is SGHKS and CDR2 is YYEKEE (reference sequence). Between the trimmed V and J ends, which lost 4 bases and 0 bases, there was a span of 13 bases. The CDR3 spells CASSPGGGYQETQYF. CDR3 DNA sequence: TGTGCCAGCAGCCCCGGTGGGGGGTACCAAGAGACCCAGTACTTC.

The chain employs TRBV28 and TRBJ2-1, with D perhaps matching TRBD2 (6 bases). Looked up from germline, CDR1 is MDHEN and CDR2 is SYDVKM. With 5 bases removed from V and 9 bases from J, the gap between germline ends came to 11 bases. The CDR3 is 12 amino acids. CDR3 coding DNA: TGTGCCAGCAGTAGACTAGTTTCTGAGCAGTTCTTC. This translates into CASSRLVSEQFF.

The CDR3 here is CAWTGGNEQFF. Written as DNA, the CDR3 is TGTGCCTGGACAGGGGGCAATGAGCAGTTCTTC. The genes are TRBV30 and TRBJ2-1; 7 bases match TRBD1. From germline, CDR1 is GTSNPN and CDR2 SVGIG (reference sequence). The CDR3 has 11 amino acids. V shed 4 bases, J shed 6 bases, and the junction held 0 bases outside the gene matches.

The rearrangement links TRBV6-1 to TRBJ2-2; 7 bases line up with TRBD2. CDR1 is MNHNS and CDR2 is SASEGT in the germline V gene. There are 15 residues in the CDR3. Trimming removed 6 bases from V and 1 base from J; junction bases left unmatched: 5. The CDR3 DNA is TGTGCCAGCAGCGCCACTAGCGAGAACACCGGGGAGCTGTTTTTT. Protein product: CASSATSENTGELFF.

The rearrangement uses TRBV27 and TRBJ1-2; D not resolved. Germline CDR1 reads MNHEY; CDR2 reads SMNVEV (reference sequence). Deletions cut 5 bases from V and 8 bases from J, with 21 bases between. The CDR3 is 15 residues long. The CDR3 reads CASSPLPLAPSGYTF. The CDR3 coding sequence is TGTGCCAGCAGTCCTTTGCCGTTGGCTCCCTCGGGCTACACCTTC.

This clone was detected only once. The CDR3 DNA is TGTGCCAGCAGCCCCGCAGTTGGGCAATCGGGAGATGGCTACACCTTC. Its translation is CASSPAVGQSGDGYTF. The genes are TRBV5-5 and TRBJ1-2, with no clear D. Per the germline V gene, CDR1 is SGHKS and CDR2 is YYEKEE (reference sequence). The length of the CDR3 is 16 residues. V was pared by 4 bases and J by 6 bases, with 22 bases between.

This chain joins TRBV4-1 and TRBJ2-4, with 8 bases identical to TRBD2. CDR3 size: 14 residues. Trimming cost V 4 bases and J 5 bases; bases outside gene matches: 4. Germline V lookup: CDR1 MGHRA, CDR2 YSYEKL. The DNA for the CDR3 is TGCGCCAGCAGCCGGCTAGCGGGCCAAAACATTCAGTACTTC. Protein sequence: CASSRLAGQNIQYF.

The genes are TRBV18 and TRBJ2-3, with 7 bases that match TRBD1. The trim removed 4 bases at V and 2 bases at J, leaving 6 bases unmatched. CDR3 length equals 15 residues. In germline, CDR1 is KGHSH, CDR2 LQKENI. CDR3 sequence (DNA): TGTGCCAGCTCACAGGACAGGTTTACCACAGATACGCAGTATTTT. Protein: CASSQDRFTTDTQYF.

This clone was detected once. The rearrangement uses TRBV5-1 and TRBJ2-5; TRBD1 aligns across 9 bases. CDR3 length: 15 residues. The trim removed 7 bases at V and 2 bases at J, leaving 9 bases unmatched. CDR1 SGHRS and CDR2 YFSETQ come from the germline V gene. The CDR3 DNA follows: TGCGCCAGCGGATCGAGGGGGACAGGGCAAGAGACCCAGTACTTC. Its protein is CASGSRGTGQETQYF.

This chain links TRBV5-6 with TRBJ2-4, with a possible D match to TRBD2 (5 bases). The V gene's germline CDR1 is SGHDT and CDR2 YYEEEE. The CDR3 is made up of 14 amino acids. V lost 2 bases and J 5 bases, leaving 11 bases between the germline ends. In DNA form, the CDR3 reads TGTGCCAGCAGCTTCGCAGGTAGCGAAAACATTCAGTACTTC. It codes for CASSFAGSENIQYF.

This sequence joins TRBV13 and TRBJ1-1; D ambiguous. In germline, CDR1 is PRHDT, CDR2 FYEKMQ (reference sequence). Trimming removed 6 bases from V and 1 base from J, with 12 bases in between. This CDR3 region has 14 residues. CDR3 residues: CASSYDIRNTEAFF. The CDR3 bases are TGTGCCAGCAGTTACGACATCCGGAACACTGAAGCTTTCTTT.

This clone has a single count. The V and J genes are TRBV5-1 and TRBJ2-1; the match to TRBD1 covers 7 bases. The CDR3 consists of 14 residues. Per the germline V gene, CDR1 is SGHRS and CDR2 is YFSETQ. V lost 1 base to trimming and J lost 6 bases; unmatched junction nucleotides: 4. CDR3 region: CASSLTGVSNEQFF. CDR3 nucleotide sequence: TGCGCCAGCAGCTTGACAGGGGTCAGCAATGAGCAGTTCTTC.